This is a list of T cell receptor beta chains from one sample in a study of human T cells and chemical hapten exposure. TCRdb re-called the reads through MiXCR, storing one row per CDR3 protein. The sample contains about 120,000 distinct CDR3 sequences, 8.5% of which appear only once. Sequenced input: whole blood. The receptors were gathered from a human donor in good health. Some clones in this sample may be carry-over from other donors' samples. Each CDR3 is given with its conserved first and last residue. D genes are given only for firm matches. Size tells how often a clone was seen (once, few, many) or the class of an expanded clone, and some rows leave it out.

size	D	length	V	J	CDR3	DNA
-	-	13	TRBV12-3/TRBV12-4	TRBJ2-7	CASRPGTWGEQYF	TGTGCCAGCAGACCTGGTACATGGGGCGAGCAGTACTTC
many	-	18	TRBV27	TRBJ2-3	CASSLRIRAGRATDTQYF	TGTGCCAGCAGTTTAAGGATCCGGGCGGGCAGGGCCACAGATACGCAGTATTTT
few	TRBD1	14	TRBV18	TRBJ2-7	CASSPGRQGYEQYF	TGTGCCAGCTCACCTGGGAGACAGGGCTACGAGCAGTACTTC
-	TRBD2	14	TRBV4-1	TRBJ2-1	CASSPPSGVDEQFF	TGCGCCAGCAGCCCTCCTAGCGGGGTCGATGAGCAGTTCTTC
-	TRBD1	15	TRBV29-1	TRBJ1-2	CSVESLGQVGYGYTF	TGCAGCGTTGAAAGCCTGGGACAGGTTGGCTATGGCTACACCTTC
many	TRBD2	14	TRBV6-5	TRBJ2-1	CASGDGLAAIGQFF	TGTGCCAGCGGGGATGGACTAGCGGCGATAGGGCAGTTCTTC
many	-	15	TRBV12-3/TRBV12-4	TRBJ1-2	CASSPDRESYYGYTF	TGTGCCAGCAGTCCGGACAGAGAATCATACTATGGCTACACCTTC
few	TRBD2	16	TRBV7-9	TRBJ2-7	CASSPGTSGVTYEQYF	TGTGCCAGCAGCCCGGGGACTAGCGGCGTCACCTACGAGCAGTACTTC
few	-	14	TRBV10-3	TRBJ2-1	CAISESGAGNEQFF	TGTGCCATCAGTGAGTCCGGGGCGGGGAATGAGCAGTTCTTC
-	-	15	TRBV9	TRBJ2-6	CASSGRVYGANVLTF	TGTGCCAGCAGCGGGAGGGTATACGGGGCCAACGTCCTGACTTTC
-	TRBD2	16	TRBV19	TRBJ2-3	CASSPQLAEGTDTQYF	TGTGCCAGTAGTCCCCAACTAGCGGAGGGAACAGATACGCAGTATTTT
-	TRBD2	16	TRBV20-1	TRBJ2-3	CSARSLAGGSTDTQYF	TGCAGTGCTAGATCGTTAGCGGGGGGCTCCACAGATACGCAGTATTTT
-	-	15	TRBV12-3/TRBV12-4	TRBJ2-7	CASSLRSRRPYEQYF	TGTGCCAGCAGTCTACGGTCCCGTAGACCCTACGAGCAGTACTTC
many	TRBD2	16	TRBV5-5	TRBJ2-1	CASSSWTSGTYNEQFF	TGTGCCAGCAGCTCCTGGACTAGCGGGACGTACAATGAGCAGTTCTTC
-	TRBD1	15	TRBV7-8	TRBJ2-1	CASSSRQGGGNEQFF	TGTGCCAGCAGCTCTCGACAGGGCGGTGGCAATGAGCAGTTCTTC
many	-	18	TRBV27	TRBJ1-5	CASSLSGRGGYSNQPQHF	TGTGCCAGCAGTTTAAGTGGCCGAGGGGGATATAGCAATCAGCCCCAGCATTTT
many	-	13	TRBV6-5	TRBJ1-2	CASSYKQNYGYTF	TGTGCCAGCAGTTACAAACAGAACTATGGCTACACCTTC
-	TRBD1	15	TRBV4-3	TRBJ1-2	CASSQLTGTNYGYTF	TGCGCCAGCAGCCAATTGACAGGGACTAACTATGGCTACACCTTC
-	-	15	TRBV3-1	TRBJ2-1	CASSSLLGGYNEQFF	TGTGCCAGCAGCTCCCTCCTCGGCGGATACAATGAGCAGTTCTTC
few	TRBD1	16	TRBV6-1	TRBJ2-7	CASREGQGANPYEQYF	TGTGCCAGCAGGGAGGGACAGGGGGCTAACCCCTACGAGCAGTACTTC
few	TRBD1	13	TRBV11-2	TRBJ1-6	CASSLGGDRPLHF	TGTGCCAGCAGCTTAGGGGGGGACAGACCCCTCCACTTT
many	-	14	TRBV6-1	TRBJ1-4	CASKIGGWDEKLFF	TGTGCCAGCAAAATTGGGGGCTGGGATGAAAAACTGTTTTTT
-	TRBD2	14	TRBV30	TRBJ2-7	CAWSATSGGYEQYF	TGTGCCTGGAGTGCGACTAGCGGGGGCTACGAGCAGTACTTC
-	-	15	TRBV12-3/TRBV12-4	TRBJ2-3	CASSRLGAVRDTQYF	TGTGCCAGCTCAAGACTGGGGGCGGTTAGGGATACGCAGTATTTT
many	-	15	TRBV7-8	TRBJ2-1	CASSSGRGSYNEQFF	TGTGCCAGCAGTTCCGGACGCGGGTCATACAATGAGCAGTTCTTC
-	-	16	TRBV9	TRBJ2-6	CASSVGGGSGANVLTF	TGTGCCAGCAGCGTAGGTGGTGGCTCTGGGGCCAACGTCCTGACTTTC
few	-	18	TRBV2	TRBJ2-1	CASSEILSGDLGNHEQFF	TGTGCCAGCAGTGAAATCTTGTCAGGGGACCTAGGGAATCATGAGCAGTTCTTC
-	TRBD2	20	TRBV6-6	TRBJ2-5	CASSYTVPSGSGGAKETQYF	TGTGCCAGCAGTTACACAGTTCCCTCGGGGAGCGGGGGGGCGAAAGAGACCCAGTACTTC
many	-	16	TRBV15	TRBJ1-5	CATSRDGRGAYQPQHF	TGTGCCACCAGCAGAGATGGCAGGGGCGCGTATCAGCCCCAGCATTTT
few	-	18	TRBV6-2/TRBV6-3	TRBJ2-7	CASSYEWGGGTGSYEQYF	TGTGCCAGCAGTTACGAATGGGGAGGCGGGACGGGTTCCTACGAGCAGTACTTC